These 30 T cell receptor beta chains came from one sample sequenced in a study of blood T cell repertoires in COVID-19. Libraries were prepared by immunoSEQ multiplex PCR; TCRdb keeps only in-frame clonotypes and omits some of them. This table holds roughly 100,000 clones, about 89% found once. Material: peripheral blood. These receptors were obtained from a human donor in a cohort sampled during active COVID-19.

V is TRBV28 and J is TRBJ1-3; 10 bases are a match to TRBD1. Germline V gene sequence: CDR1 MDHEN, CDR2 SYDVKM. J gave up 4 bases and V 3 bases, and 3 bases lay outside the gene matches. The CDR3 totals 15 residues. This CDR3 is CASSLGTGVGNTIYF. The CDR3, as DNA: TGTGCCAGCAGTTTGGGGACAGGGGTCGGAAACACCATATATTTT.

Here the CDR3 reads CASSLGGRETQYF. CDR3 sequence (DNA): TGTGCCAGCAGCTTGGGGGGGCGGGAGACCCAGTACTTC. The chain joins TRBV7-2 to TRBJ2-5, with a possible D match to TRBD2 (7 bases). The V end lost 3 bases, the J end lost 5 bases, and 10 bases lay between the germline ends. The CDR3 contains 13 residues. Germline CDR1 reads SGHTA; CDR2 reads FQGNSA. Supplemented by reference TRBV7-2 and TRBJ2-5, the full variable domain reads GAGVSQSPSNKVTEKGKDVELRCDPISGHTALYWYRQSLGQGLEFLIYFQGNSAPDKSGLPSDRFSAERTGGSVSTLTIQRTQQEDSAVYLCASSLGGRETQYFGPGTRLLVL.

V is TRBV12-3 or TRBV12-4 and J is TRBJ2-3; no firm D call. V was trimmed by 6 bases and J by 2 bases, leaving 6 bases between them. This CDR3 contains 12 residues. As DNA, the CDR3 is TGTGCCAGCAGCAAACACACAGATACGCAGTATTTT. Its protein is CASSKHTDTQYF.

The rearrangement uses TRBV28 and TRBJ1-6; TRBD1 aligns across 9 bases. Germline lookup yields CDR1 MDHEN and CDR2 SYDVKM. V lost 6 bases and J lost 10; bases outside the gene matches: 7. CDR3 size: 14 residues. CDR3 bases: TGTGCCAGCAGGGAGGGACAGGGAAAGTCACCCCTCCACTTT. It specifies CASREGQGKSPLHF.

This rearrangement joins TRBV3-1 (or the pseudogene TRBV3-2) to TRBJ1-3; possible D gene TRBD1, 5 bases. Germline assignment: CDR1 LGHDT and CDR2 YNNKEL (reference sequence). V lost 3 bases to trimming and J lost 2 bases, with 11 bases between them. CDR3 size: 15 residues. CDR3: CASSQMTAAGNTIYF. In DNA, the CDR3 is TGTGCCAGCAGCCAGATGACAGCCGCTGGAAACACCATATATTTT.

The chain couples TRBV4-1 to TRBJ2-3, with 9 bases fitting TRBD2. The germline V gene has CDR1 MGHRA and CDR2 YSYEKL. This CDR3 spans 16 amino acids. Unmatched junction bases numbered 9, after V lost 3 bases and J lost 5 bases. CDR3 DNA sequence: TGCGCCAGCAGCCACGAGGCGGGACTAGCAAGAGATACGCAGTATTTT. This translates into CASSHEAGLARDTQYF.

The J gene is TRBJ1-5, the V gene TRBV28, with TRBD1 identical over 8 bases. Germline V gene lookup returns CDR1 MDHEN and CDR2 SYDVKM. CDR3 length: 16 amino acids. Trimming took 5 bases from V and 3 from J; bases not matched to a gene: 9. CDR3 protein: CASSRIDRGDNQPQHF. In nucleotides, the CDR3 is TGTGCCAGCAGTCGAATCGACAGGGGTGACAATCAGCCCCAGCATTTT.

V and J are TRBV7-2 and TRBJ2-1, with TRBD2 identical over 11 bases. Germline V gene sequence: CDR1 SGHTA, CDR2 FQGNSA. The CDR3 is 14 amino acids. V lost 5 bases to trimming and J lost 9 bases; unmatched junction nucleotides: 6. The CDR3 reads CASSLMGTSGEQFF. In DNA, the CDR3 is TGTGCCAGCAGCCTCATGGGGACTAGCGGTGAGCAGTTCTTC.

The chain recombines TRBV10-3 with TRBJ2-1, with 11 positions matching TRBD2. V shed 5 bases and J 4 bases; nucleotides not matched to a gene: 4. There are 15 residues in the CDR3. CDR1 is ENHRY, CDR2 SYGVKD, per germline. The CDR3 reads CAISPSSGRYNEQFF. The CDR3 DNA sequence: TGTGCCATCAGTCCTTCTAGCGGGAGGTACAATGAGCAGTTCTTC.

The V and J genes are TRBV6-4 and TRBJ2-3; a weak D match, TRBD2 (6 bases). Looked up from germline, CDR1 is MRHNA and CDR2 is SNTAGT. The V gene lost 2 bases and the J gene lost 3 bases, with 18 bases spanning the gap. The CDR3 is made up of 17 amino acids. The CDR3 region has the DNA TGTGCCAGCAGTGACCCAATGCTAGCGCGTCAAACAGATACGCAGTATTTT. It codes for CASSDPMLARQTDTQYF.

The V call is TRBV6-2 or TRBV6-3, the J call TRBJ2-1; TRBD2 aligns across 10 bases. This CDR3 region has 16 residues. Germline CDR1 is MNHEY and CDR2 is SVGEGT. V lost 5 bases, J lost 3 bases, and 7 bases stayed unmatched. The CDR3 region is CASSPRTSGSYNEQFF. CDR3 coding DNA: TGTGCCAGCAGTCCCAGGACTAGCGGAAGCTACAATGAGCAGTTCTTC.

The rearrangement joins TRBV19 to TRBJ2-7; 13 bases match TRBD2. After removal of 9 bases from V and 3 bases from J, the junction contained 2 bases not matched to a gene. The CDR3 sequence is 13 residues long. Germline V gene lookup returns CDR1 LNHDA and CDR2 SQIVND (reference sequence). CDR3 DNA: TGTGCCAGCAGACTAGCGGGGGGCTACGAGCAGTACTTC. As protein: CASRLAGGYEQYF.

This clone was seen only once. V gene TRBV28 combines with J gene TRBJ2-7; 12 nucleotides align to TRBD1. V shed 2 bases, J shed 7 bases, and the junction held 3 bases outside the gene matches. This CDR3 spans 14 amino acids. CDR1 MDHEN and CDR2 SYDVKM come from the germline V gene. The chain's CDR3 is CASSLGTGGAEQYF. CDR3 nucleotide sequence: TGTGCCAGCAGTTTAGGGACAGGGGGCGCTGAGCAGTACTTC.

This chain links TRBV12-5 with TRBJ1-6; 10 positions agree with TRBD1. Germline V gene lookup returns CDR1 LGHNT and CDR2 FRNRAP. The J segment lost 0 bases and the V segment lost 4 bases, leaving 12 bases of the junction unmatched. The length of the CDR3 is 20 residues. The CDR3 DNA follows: TGTGCTAGTGGTTACCAATGGGGGACAGGGGAGAGCTCCTATAATTCACCCCTCCACTTT. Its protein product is CASGYQWGTGESSYNSPLHF.

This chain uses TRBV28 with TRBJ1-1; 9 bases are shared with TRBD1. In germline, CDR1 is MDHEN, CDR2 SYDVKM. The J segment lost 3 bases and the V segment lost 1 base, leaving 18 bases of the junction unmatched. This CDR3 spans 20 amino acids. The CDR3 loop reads CASSLLGPRDRELEYTEAFF. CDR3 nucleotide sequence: TGTGCCAGCAGTTTATTAGGCCCCCGGGACAGGGAATTGGAATACACTGAAGCTTTCTTT.

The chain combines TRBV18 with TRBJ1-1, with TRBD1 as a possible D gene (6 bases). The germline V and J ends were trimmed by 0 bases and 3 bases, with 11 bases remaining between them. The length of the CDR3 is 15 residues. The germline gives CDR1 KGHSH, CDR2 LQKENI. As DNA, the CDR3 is TGTGCCAGCTCACCACCGAAGGGGGTTGACACTGAAGCTTTCTTT. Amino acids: CASSPPKGVDTEAFF. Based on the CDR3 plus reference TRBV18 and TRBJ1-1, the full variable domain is NAGVMQNPRHLVRRRGQEARLRCSPMKGHSHVYWYRQLPEEGLKFMVYLQKENIIDESGMPKERFSAEFPKEGPSILRIQQVVRGDSAAYFCASSPPKGVDTEAFFGQGTRLTVV.

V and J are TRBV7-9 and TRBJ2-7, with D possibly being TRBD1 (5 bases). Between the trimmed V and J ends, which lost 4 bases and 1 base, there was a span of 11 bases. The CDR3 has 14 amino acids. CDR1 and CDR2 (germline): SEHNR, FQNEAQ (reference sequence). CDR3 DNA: TGTGCCAGCAGCTCACCGACAGATTCCTACGAGCAGTACTTC. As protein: CASSSPTDSYEQYF.

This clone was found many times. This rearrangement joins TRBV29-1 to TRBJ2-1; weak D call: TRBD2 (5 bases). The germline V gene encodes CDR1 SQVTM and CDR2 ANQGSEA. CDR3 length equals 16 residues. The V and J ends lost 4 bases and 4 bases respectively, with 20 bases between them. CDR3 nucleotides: TGCAGCGTTGGAGGGCTGTGGTCCTACGAATACAATGAGCAGTTCTTC. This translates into CSVGGLWSYEYNEQFF.

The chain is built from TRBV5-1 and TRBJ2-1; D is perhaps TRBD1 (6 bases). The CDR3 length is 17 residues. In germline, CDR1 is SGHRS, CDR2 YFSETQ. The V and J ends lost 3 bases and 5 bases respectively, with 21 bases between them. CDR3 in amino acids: CASSSNPTGGRHNEQFF. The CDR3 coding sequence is TGCGCCAGCAGCTCGAACCCGACAGGTGGTAGGCACAATGAGCAGTTCTTC.

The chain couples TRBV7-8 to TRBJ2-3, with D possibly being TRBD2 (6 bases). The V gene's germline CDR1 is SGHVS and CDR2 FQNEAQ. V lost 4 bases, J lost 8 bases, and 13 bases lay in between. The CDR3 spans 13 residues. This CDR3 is CASSWGVRGTQYF. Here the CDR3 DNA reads TGTGCCAGCAGCTGGGGGGTGAGGGGTACGCAGTATTTT. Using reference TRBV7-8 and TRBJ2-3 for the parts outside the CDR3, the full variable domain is GAGVSQSPRYKVAKRGQDVALRCDPISGHVSLFWYQQALGQGPEFLTYFQNEAQLDKSGLPSDRFFAERPEGSVSTLKIQRTQQEDSAVYLCASSWGVRGTQYFGPGTRLTVL.

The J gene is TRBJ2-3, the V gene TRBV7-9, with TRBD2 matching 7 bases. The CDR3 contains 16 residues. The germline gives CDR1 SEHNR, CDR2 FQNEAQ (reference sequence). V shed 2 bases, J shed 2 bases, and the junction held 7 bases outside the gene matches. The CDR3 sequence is CASSLLRRGNTDTQYF. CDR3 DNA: TGTGCCAGCAGCTTACTTCGGCGGGGGAACACAGATACGCAGTATTTT.

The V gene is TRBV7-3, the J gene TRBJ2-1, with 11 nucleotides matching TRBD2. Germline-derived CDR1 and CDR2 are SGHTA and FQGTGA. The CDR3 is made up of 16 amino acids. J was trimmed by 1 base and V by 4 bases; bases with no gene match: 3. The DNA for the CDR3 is TGTGCCAGCAGCTATTCTAGCGGGGGGTCCTACAATGAGCAGTTCTTC. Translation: CASSYSSGGSYNEQFF.

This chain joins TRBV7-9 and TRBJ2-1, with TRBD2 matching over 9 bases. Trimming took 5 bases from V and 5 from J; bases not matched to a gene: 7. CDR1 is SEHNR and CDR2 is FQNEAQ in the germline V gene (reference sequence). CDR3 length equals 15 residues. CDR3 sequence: CASSPPRLADNEQFF. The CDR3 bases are TGTGCCAGCAGCCCCCCTCGACTAGCGGACAATGAGCAGTTCTTC.

The CDR3 here is CAMPLGGFSYEQYF. Here the CDR3 DNA reads TGTGCCATGCCGTTGGGAGGTTTTTCCTACGAGCAGTACTTC. The genes are TRBV10-3 and TRBJ2-7, with D possibly TRBD2 on 6 matching bases. In germline, CDR1 is ENHRY, CDR2 SYGVKD. Deletions cut 9 bases from V and 1 base from J, with 16 bases between. The CDR3 sequence is 14 residues long.

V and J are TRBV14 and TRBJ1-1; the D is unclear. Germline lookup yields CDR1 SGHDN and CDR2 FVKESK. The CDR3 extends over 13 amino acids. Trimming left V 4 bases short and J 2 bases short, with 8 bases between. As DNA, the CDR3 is TGTGCCAGCAGCCTATCGACAAACACTGAAGCTTTCTTT. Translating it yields CASSLSTNTEAFF.

The CDR3 sequence: CASLSSGITGELFF. For the CDR3, the DNA is TGTGCCAGCCTCTCTAGCGGGATCACCGGGGAGCTGTTTTTT. This chain connects TRBV7-9 to TRBJ2-2, with TRBD2 matching over 9 bases. The CDR3 has 14 amino acids. Germline CDR1 is SEHNR and CDR2 is FQNEAQ (reference sequence). V lost 8 bases to trimming and J lost 4 bases; unmatched junction nucleotides: 5.

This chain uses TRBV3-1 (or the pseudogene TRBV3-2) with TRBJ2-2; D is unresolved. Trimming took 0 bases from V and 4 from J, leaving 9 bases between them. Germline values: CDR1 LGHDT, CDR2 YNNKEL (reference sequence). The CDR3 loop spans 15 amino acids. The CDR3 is CASSQELAVTGELFF. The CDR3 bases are TGTGCCAGCAGCCAAGAGTTGGCAGTCACCGGGGAGCTGTTTTTT.

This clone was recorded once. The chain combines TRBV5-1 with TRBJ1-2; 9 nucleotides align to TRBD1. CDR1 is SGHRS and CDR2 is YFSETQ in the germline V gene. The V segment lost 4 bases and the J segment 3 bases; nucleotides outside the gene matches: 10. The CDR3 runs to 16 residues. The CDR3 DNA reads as TGCGCCAGCAGCAGCTACAGGGGGCACGGATACTATGGCTACACCTTC. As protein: CASSSYRGHGYYGYTF.

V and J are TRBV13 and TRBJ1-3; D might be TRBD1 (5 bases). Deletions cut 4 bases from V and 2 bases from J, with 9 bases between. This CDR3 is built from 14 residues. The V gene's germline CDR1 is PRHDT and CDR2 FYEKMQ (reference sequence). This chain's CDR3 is CASSSGHTGNTIYF. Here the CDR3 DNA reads TGTGCCAGCAGCTCCGGACACACTGGAAACACCATATATTTT.

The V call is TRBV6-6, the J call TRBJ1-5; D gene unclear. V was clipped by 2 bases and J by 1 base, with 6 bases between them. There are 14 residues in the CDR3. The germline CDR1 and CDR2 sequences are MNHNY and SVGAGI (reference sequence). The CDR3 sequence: CASSYMESNQPQHF. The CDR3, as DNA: TGTGCCAGCAGTTACATGGAGAGCAATCAGCCCCAGCATTTT.